A single sample is the source of the 20 T cell receptor beta chains below, sequenced in a study of tissue T cells after allogeneic stem cell transplantation. Time point given: mouse harvest day 14 after allogeneic transplant. Mouse grafts combined 10^7 T-cell-depleted bone marrow cells with 10^6 splenic CD5+ T cells. Clones were read by immunoSEQ multiplex PCR, and TCRdb kept only the in-frame ones, dropping some. The table records about 3,000 clones, under 60% of them present only once. Material: lymph node tissue. The source is a female BALB/c mouse given C57BL/6 T cells with graft-versus-host disease after an allogeneic hematopoietic cell transplant.

By share, this clone ranks as medium-sized. Here the gene names and germline are mouse. The missing CDR3 end, 1 residue past where the read stops, is filled in from the germline J gene. The chain carries TRBV1 and TRBJ2-7, with 12 bases matching TRBD2. CDR3 length: 15 amino acids. Per the germline V gene, CDR1 is NSQYPW and CDR2 is LRSPGD (reference sequence). With V trimmed by 3 bases and J by 4 bases, 4 bases remained unmatched. The covered CDR3 bases are TGCACCTGCAGTGCCGACTGGGGGGGCGCATATGAACAGTAC. Translated: CTCSADWGGAYEQY. The complete CDR3 reads CTCSADWGGAYEQYF.

A remark on this clone: The germline and genes are mouse ones. The read falls 1 residue short of the CDR3 end, and the missing part is taken from the germline J gene. This chain links TRBV23 with TRBJ1-1; the table assigns TRBD1, which was not confirmed against the DNA. This CDR3 region has 12 residues. The V gene's germline CDR1 is KGHTA and CDR2 FQNQQP. The chain's CDR3 is CSSSHQNTEVFF. The sequenced CDR3 bases are TGCTCCAGCAGTCATCAAAACACAGAAGTCTTC.

This clone occurred a few times. Mouse gene names apply. The read comes to an end 1 residue before the CDR3 does, leaving the germline J gene to fill in the end. V usage is TRBV23 and J usage is TRBJ2-7; the D call TRBD1 from the table was never checked on the DNA. CDR1 and CDR2 from the germline V gene are KGHTA and FQNQQP. This CDR3 comprises 14 residues. CDR3: CSSSQGTYLYEQYF. CDR3 DNA, as far as it was read: TGCTCCAGCAGTCAGGGGACATATCTATATGAACAGTAC.

Points on this clone: Gene and germline names: mouse. The read falls 1 residue short of the CDR3 end, and the missing part is taken from the germline J gene. J is TRBJ1-4 and V is TRBV12-2, with 7 bases fitting TRBD1. Trimming removed 3 bases from V and 4 bases from J; junction bases left unmatched: 4. CDR1 is SGHLS and CDR2 is HYDKME in the germline V gene. The CDR3 is 14 amino acids. CDR3 in amino acids: CASSYRGGNERLFF. The CDR3 bases that were read are TGTGCCAGCTCTTACAGGGGAGGCAACGAAAGATTATTT. Looking up the rest from reference TRBV12-2 and TRBJ1-4 gives the full variable domain: NSGVVQSPRYIIKGKGERSILKCIPISGHLSVAWYQQTQGQELKFFIQHYDKMERDKGNLPSRFSVQQFDDYHSEMNMSALELEDSAVYFCASSYRGGNERLFFGHGTKLSVL.

This clone was picked up a small number of times. The gene names given are mouse names. The sequenced part of the CDR3 DNA is TGTGCCAGCAGTCGGGACAGGGGGCGGGATGAACAGTAC. Translation: CASSRDRGRDEQY. The full CDR3 reads CASSRDRGRDEQYF. The chain is built from TRBV13-3 and TRBJ2-7, with 12 bases aligning to TRBD1. Read sequence stops 1 residue before the CDR3 end, and the germline J gene provides the missing end. CDR1 NNHDY and CDR2 SYVADS come from the germline V gene. With V trimmed by 4 bases and J by 5 bases, 4 bases remained unmatched. This CDR3 has 14 amino acids.

This clone was observed a few times. The gene names given are mouse names. Coverage ceases 1 residue before the CDR3 finishes, and the germline J gene fills in the end. The chain links TRBV19 to TRBJ2-1, with a tentative D call TRBD1 (6 bases). V was pared by 4 bases and J by 4 bases, with 9 bases between. This CDR3 contains 13 residues. Germline V gene sequence: CDR1 FNHDT, CDR2 SITEND (reference sequence). The CDR3 DNA, read in part, is TGTGCCAGCAGTCCCGACAGGTATGCTGAGCAGTTC. As protein: CASSPDRYAEQF. The CDR3 in full is CASSPDRYAEQFF.

The table lists this clone with a few counts. Gene names denote mouse genes. The read comes to an end 1 residue before the CDR3 does, leaving the germline J gene to fill in the end. V gene TRBV13-2 combines with J gene TRBJ2-2; TRBD1 matches at 7 bases. Per the germline V gene, CDR1 is NNHNN and CDR2 is SYGAGS (reference sequence). The CDR3 totals 14 residues. J lost 4 bases, V lost 6 bases, and 6 bases had no gene match. The CDR3 loop reads CASVNRGGTGQLYF. The CDR3 DNA, read in part, is TGTGCCAGCGTCAACAGGGGTGGCACCGGGCAGCTCTAC.

Remarks on this clone: Gene names denote mouse genes. The read stops 1 residue short of the end of the CDR3; the missing end is completed from the germline J gene. This chain joins TRBV12-1 and TRBJ2-4; D is unresolved. CDR3 size: 13 residues. V gave up 4 bases and J gave up 0 bases, with 7 bases separating them. Germline CDR1 SGHSN, CDR2 HYEKVE. The CDR3 spells CASSRKSQNTLYF. The covered CDR3 bases are TGTGCCAGCTCCCGGAAAAGTCAAAACACCTTGTAC.

Note on this clone: Each gene name is a mouse one. Coverage ceases 1 residue before the CDR3 finishes, and the germline J gene fills in the end. J is TRBJ2-4 and V is TRBV12-1; 9 bases are a match to TRBD2. The CDR3 runs 14 residues. The junction had 4 bases not matched to a gene; V was cut back by 0 bases and J by 7 bases. CDR1 is SGHSN, CDR2 HYEKVE, per germline. The CDR3 reads CASSLVGGQDTLYF. Incomplete CDR3 DNA: TGTGCCAGCTCTCTCGTGGGGGGGCAGGACACCTTGTAC. The whole variable domain, remainder taken from reference TRBV12-1 and TRBJ2-4, is DSGVVQSPRHIIKEKGGRSVLTCIPISGHSNVVWYQQTLGKELKFLIQHYEKVERDKGFLPSRFSVQQFDDYHSEMNMSALELEDSAMYFCASSLVGGQDTLYFGAGTRLSVL.

Comments on this clone: Gene names follow the mouse nomenclature. The CDR3 extends 1 residue past the end of the read, so its final part is completed from the germline J gene. The chain carries TRBV16 and TRBJ1-4; 7 bases are shared with TRBD1. The CDR3 is 15 amino acids. CDR1 and CDR2 from the germline V gene are SGHSA and FRNQAP. V lost 3 bases, J lost 3 bases, and 4 bases stayed unmatched. The covered CDR3 bases are TGTGCAAGCAGCTTCGGGACAGCAACCAACGAAAGATTATTT. Amino acid sequence: CASSFGTATNERLF. The whole CDR3 protein reads CASSFGTATNERLFF.

Regarding this clone: Genes here carry mouse names. The DNA read from the CDR3 is TGTGCCAGCAGCCCTGGGACGGGGAACGAAAGATTATTT. This codes for CASSPGTGNERLF. The CDR3 reads in full as CASSPGTGNERLFF. V usage is TRBV3 and J usage is TRBJ1-4; perhaps TRBD1 as D (5 bases). The read is 1 residue too short to cover the CDR3 end, so that end is filled in from the germline J gene. The CDR3 is 14 amino acids. Germline assignment: CDR1 SNHLY and CDR2 FYNGKV (reference sequence). V lost 5 bases and J 5 bases, leaving 12 bases between the germline ends.

This clone occurred a few times. Genes and germline come from the mouse. The CDR3 is cut off 1 residue early in the read; its end comes from the germline J gene. The J gene is TRBJ1-6, the V gene TRBV26; weak D call: TRBD1 (6 bases). TRBJ1-6 is labeled an ORF, and its function is uncertain. Trimming cost V 2 bases and J 5 bases, with 10 bases left between them. CDR3 length: 15 amino acids. Germline assignment: CDR1 KGHPV and CDR2 FQNQEV (reference sequence). CDR3 sequence reads: CASSLGGHNNSPLYF. Incomplete CDR3 DNA: TGTGCCAGCAGTCTGGGGGGACACAATAATTCGCCCCTCTAC.

Details on this clone: Mouse germline and gene names are used. Coverage ceases 1 residue before the CDR3 finishes, and the germline J gene fills in the end. The chain combines TRBV31 with TRBJ2-3, with 8 bases identical to TRBD2. The CDR3 totals 15 residues. Trimming took 0 bases from V and 0 from J; bases not matched to a gene: 2. CDR1 GKSSPN and CDR2 SITVG come from the germline V gene. The CDR3 protein is CAWSLLGASAETLYF. CDR3 bases read: TGTGCCTGGAGTCTACTGGGGGCTAGTGCAGAAACGCTGTAT.

This clone ranks as large. Mouse germline and gene names are used. The read falls 1 residue short of the CDR3 end, and the missing part is taken from the germline J gene. The V gene is TRBV15, the J gene TRBJ1-2, with unresolved D. This CDR3 contains 13 residues. Looked up from germline, CDR1 is SGHND and CDR2 is FRSKSL. V lost 2 bases, J lost 0 bases, and 4 bases lay in between. CDR3: CASSLQSNSDYTF. CDR3 bases read: TGTGCCAGCAGTTTACAGTCAAACTCCGACTACACC.

About this clone: A read error is likely here: a far larger clone is one base away. The listed genes are named as in mouse. At the DNA level, this CDR3 is encoded by other sequences in the same sample as well. Incomplete CDR3 DNA: TGCGCCAGCAGCCAAGATCGGGACTATGAACAGTAC. It translates to CASSQDRDYEQY. The whole CDR3 sequence reads CASSQDRDYEQYF. The V and J genes are TRBV2 and TRBJ2-7; D is undetermined. The sequenced fragment ends 1 residue before the CDR3 boundary, so the rest is inferred from the germline J gene. The CDR3 totals 13 residues. Germline CDR1 LGHNA, CDR2 YSYQKL.

Within the sample, this clone is medium-sized (0.01 to 0.1%). Gene names are mouse gene names. The read falls 1 residue short of the CDR3 end, and the missing part is taken from the germline J gene. Distinct nucleotide sequences in the sample also encode this CDR3. V usage is TRBV13-3 and J usage is TRBJ1-2, with a possible D match to TRBD1 (6 bases). The CDR3 length is 14 residues. Germline CDR1 reads NNHDY; CDR2 reads SYVADS. V was clipped by 3 bases and J by 1 base, with 10 bases between them. The part of the CDR3 DNA that was read is TGTGCCAGCAGTGGCCAACAGGGAAACTCCGACTACACC. It encodes CASSGQQGNSDYT. The whole CDR3 region reads CASSGQQGNSDYTF.

Within the sample, this clone is medium-sized. The gene names given are mouse names. Read coverage stops 1 residue before the CDR3 terminus; the germline J gene supplies the remainder. V is TRBV4 and J is TRBJ2-7; 11 bases map to TRBD2. Germline V gene data show CDR1 as LGHDT and CDR2 as YNNKQL (reference sequence). With 5 bases clipped from V and 4 bases from J, the junction kept 4 bases outside the gene matches. This CDR3 is 14 amino acids long. The chain's CDR3 is CASSPRDWGYEQYF. Incomplete CDR3 DNA: TGTGCCAGCAGCCCTCGGGACTGGGGGTATGAACAGTAC.

On this clone itself: The genes are named according to mouse. Read sequence stops 1 residue before the CDR3 end, and the germline J gene provides the missing end. The J gene is TRBJ1-1, the V gene TRBV23; TRBD1 is the table's D call, not checked against the DNA. The CDR3 spans 14 residues. Germline V gene lookup returns CDR1 KGHTA and CDR2 FQNQQP. The covered CDR3 bases are TGCTCCAGCAGTCAAGGGACAGCAAACACAGAAGTCTTC. Protein sequence: CSSSQGTANTEVF. The full CDR3 is CSSSQGTANTEVFF.

This clone was seen a single time. Germline and genes: mouse. From the germline J gene comes the end of the CDR3, since the read stops 1 residue before it. The V call is TRBV19, the J call TRBJ2-7, with 10 positions matching TRBD2. Germline assignment: CDR1 FNHDT and CDR2 SITEND (reference sequence). This CDR3 has 15 amino acids. Losses at the gene ends were 4 bases for V and 3 bases for J; bases not matched to a gene: 7. CDR3 DNA, as far as it was read: TGTGCCAGCAGTGATGCCGGGACTGGGGACTATGAACAGTAC. Its protein is CASSDAGTGDYEQY. The entire CDR3 sequence reads CASSDAGTGDYEQYF.

Notes on this clone: Mouse germline and gene names are used. The CDR3 end falls 1 residue outside the read, so it is completed with the germline J gene. V gene TRBV13-3 combines with J gene TRBJ1-3; 9 nucleotides align to TRBD1. The CDR3 has 14 residues. V lost 6 bases and J lost 2; bases outside the gene matches: 3. Germline V gene lookup returns CDR1 NNHDY and CDR2 SYVADS. The DNA read from the CDR3 is TGTGCCAGCAACCGGGACAGGGCTGGAAATACGCTCTAT. Residues: CASNRDRAGNTLY. The whole CDR3 reads CASNRDRAGNTLYF.